The T cell receptor beta chain under discussion was sequenced for a study of T cells in localized non-small cell lung cancer. Study-wide points: Adjacent lung exhibited a median of about 50 among the 100 most abundant tumor clones.

The CDR3 covers 14 residues. Germline V gene lookup returns CDR1 LNHDA and CDR2 SQIVND (reference sequence). Trimming stripped 3 bases from V and 3 bases from J, with 11 bases between. Sequenced by immunoSEQ multiplex PCR; TCRdb stores in-frame clones only, minus some. The profile shows thousands of clones, approximately 44% of them singletons. Points on this clone: Its matching antigen is unknown.

This chain links TRBV19 with TRBJ1-1; D is uncertain. This sample comprised lung tumor tissue, obtained before any cancer treatment. This sequence originates from a woman aged 35 to 75 with stage II squamous cell lung carcinoma. The CDR3 reads CASSISGLYTEAFF. The CDR3 coding sequence is TGTGCCAGTAGTATTTCGGGGTTGTACACTGAAGCTTTCTTT.